Listed below are T cell receptor beta chains from one sample, sequenced in a study of shared clonotypes between healthy human individuals. Measured with immunoSEQ multiplex PCR; TCRdb has only the in-frame clones, and not every one. The data show about 960,000 clones, with about three quarters seen just once and approximately 1.5% held by the top ten. Sequenced input: memory CD4+ T cells sorted from blood. The receptors come from a man aged 18 to 30 in good health. CDR3s include the opening cysteine and the closing phenylalanine or tryptophan. The D gene is left open where the match is weak. Clone size is shown for a subset of rows, as once, few, many or a class of expanded clone.

TRBV5-1	.	TRBJ2-7	TRBD1	15	CASSSRGTADGEQYF	TGCGCCAGCAGCTCGAGAGGGACAGCCGACGGCGAGCAGTACTTC
TRBV5-6	.	TRBJ2-1	TRBD2	16	CASSLTSGVTYNEQFF	TGTGCCAGCAGCTTGACTAGCGGGGTAACCTACAATGAGCAGTTCTTC
TRBV5-6	.	TRBJ2-5	.	16	CASSFEGPAYQETQYF	TGTGCCAGCAGCTTTGAGGGACCCGCGTACCAAGAGACCCAGTACTTC
TRBV19	.	TRBJ2-7	TRBD1	18	CASSIMQGACGATYEQYF	TGTGCCAGTAGTATCATGCAGGGGGCCTGCGGGGCCACCTACGAGCAGTACTTC
TRBV6-5	.	TRBJ1-6	TRBD1	15	CASSYSRGDNSPLHF	TGTGCCAGCAGTTACTCCAGGGGGGATAATTCACCCCTCCACTTT
TRBV6-5	.	TRBJ2-7	TRBD1	16	CASSYSVGTGSNEQYF	TGTGCCAGCAGTTACTCGGTGGGGACAGGGTCAAACGAGCAGTACTTC
TRBV10-3	few	TRBJ1-4	.	13	CASSRAPNEKLFF	TGTGCCTCCTCCAGGGCCCCCAATGAAAAACTGTTTTTT
TRBV7-2	.	TRBJ2-7	.	17	CASSYNTVERLGYEQYF	TGTGCCAGCAGCTATAACACGGTCGAAAGGCTCGGATACGAGCAGTACTTC
TRBV6-6	.	TRBJ2-7	.	14	CASSYSGQTYEQYF	TGTGCCAGCAGTTACTCCGGGCAGACCTACGAGCAGTACTTC
TRBV2	.	TRBJ2-1	TRBD2	15	CASRAGLADYNEQFF	TGTGCCAGCAGGGCGGGACTAGCGGACTACAATGAGCAGTTCTTC
TRBV11-3	.	TRBJ1-1	.	15	CASSLDGTGNTEAFF	TGTGCCAGCAGCTTAGATGGCACGGGGAACACTGAAGCTTTCTTT
TRBV11-2	.	TRBJ2-7	.	16	CASSALGGDISYEQYF	TGTGCCAGCAGCGCGCTCGGTGGAGACATCTCCTACGAGCAGTACTTC
TRBV6-6	.	TRBJ1-6	.	15	CASSLGGSNNSPLHF	TGTGCCAGCAGCCTGGGGGGGAGTAATAATTCACCCCTCCACTTT
TRBV5-1	.	TRBJ2-5	.	13	CASSWDIQETQYF	TGCGCCAGCAGCTGGGACATTCAAGAGACCCAGTACTTC
TRBV5-1	.	TRBJ2-5	.	14	CASSLMADQETQYF	TGCGCCAGCAGCTTGATGGCAGACCAAGAGACCCAGTACTTC
TRBV4-1	.	TRBJ1-6	.	15	CASSQDPGGWSPLHF	TGCGCCAGCAGCCAAGATCCCGGGGGTTGGTCACCCCTCCACTTT
TRBV10-3	.	TRBJ2-2	.	17	CAISDSGGRTNTGELFF	TGTGCCATCAGTGATTCTGGAGGGCGAACGAACACCGGGGAGCTGTTTTTT
TRBV11-2	.	TRBJ2-7	TRBD1	14	CASSLGGQGGEQYF	TGTGCCAGCAGCCTAGGAGGACAGGGAGGAGAGCAGTACTTC
TRBV10-3	.	TRBJ2-7	.	14	CAISDIGGPYEQYF	TGTGCCATCAGTGACATCGGGGGCCCCTACGAGCAGTACTTC
TRBV6-5	.	TRBJ1-6	.	12	CATSDDNSPLHF	TGTGCCACCTCGGACGACAATTCACCCCTCCACTTT
TRBV19	.	TRBJ2-3	.	16	CATRGPRGGLTDTQYF	TGTGCCACCAGGGGGCCCCGGGGGGGCCTCACAGATACGCAGTATTTT
TRBV7-2	.	TRBJ2-5	.	12	CASSLWQETQYF	TGTGCCAGCAGCTTATGGCAAGAGACCCAGTACTTC
TRBV6-1	.	TRBJ2-5	.	13	CASSENLGKTQYF	TGTGCCAGCAGTGAAAACCTCGGGAAGACCCAGTACTTC
TRBV28	.	TRBJ2-1	TRBD2	13	CASGGGGYNEQFF	TGTGCCAGCGGGGGGGGAGGCTACAATGAGCAGTTCTTC
TRBV30	few	TRBJ1-1	.	11	CACSWGTEAFF	TGTGCCTGCAGTTGGGGTACTGAAGCTTTCTTT
TRBV25-1	.	TRBJ2-3	.	15	CASSGSGGFTDTQYF	TGTGCCAGCAGTGGGTCGGGCGGATTTACAGATACGCAGTATTTT
TRBV5-1	few	TRBJ2-7	.	12	CASSPSPNEQYF	TGCGCCAGCAGCCCTTCCCCAAACGAGCAGTACTTC
TRBV7-2	.	TRBJ1-2	TRBD1	14	CASSSGGRGNGYTF	TGTGCCAGCAGCTCAGGGGGCAGGGGAAACGGCTACACCTTC
TRBV30	.	TRBJ2-7	.	12	CAWSMLTYEQYF	TGTGCCTGGAGTATGTTAACCTACGAGCAGTACTTC
TRBV19	.	TRBJ1-5	.	13	CASSKGGGQPQHF	TGTGCCAGTAGTAAGGGGGGAGGTCAGCCCCAGCATTTT
TRBV10-2	once	TRBJ1-6	.	15	CASSEARTYNSPLHF	TGCGCCAGCAGTGAGGCCCGAACCTATAATTCACCCCTCCACTTT
TRBV11-3	.	TRBJ2-7	.	13	CASSLGEVYEQYF	TGTGCCAGCAGCTTAGGTGAGGTTTACGAGCAGTACTTC
TRBV7-9	.	TRBJ2-5	TRBD1	15	CASSLGTGGQKTQYF	TGTGCCAGCAGCTTGGGGACAGGGGGTCAAAAGACCCAGTACTTC
TRBV29-1	.	TRBJ2-5	.	13	CSVGRDTQETQYF	TGCAGCGTGGGACGGGACACCCAAGAGACCCAGTACTTC
TRBV19	.	TRBJ2-1	TRBD2	18	CASSIGTSASSSYNEQFF	TGTGCCAGTAGTATAGGGACTAGCGCCTCGAGCTCCTACAATGAGCAGTTCTTC